This T cell receptor (beta chain) comes out of a study of T-cell reconstitution after alpha-beta-depleted transplantation in children. Trimming cost V 3 bases and J 3 bases, with 13 bases left between them. This CDR3 contains 15 residues. The germline V gene has CDR1 SGHKS and CDR2 YYEKEE (reference sequence). Ten or more counts support this clonotype. The TCRbeta library was prepared with unique molecular identifiers. TCRdb called the PCR reads again in MiXCR, with one record for every CDR3 protein. Of approximately 500,000 distinct CDR3 sequences listed, about 11% are singletons. The material was PBMCs, obtained before TCRalphabeta/CD19-depleted stem cell transplant. This chain connects TRBV5-5 to TRBJ2-1; D tentatively fits TRBD1 or TRBD2 (5 bases each). This TCR was sampled from a child aged 2 to 15 with inherited bone marrow failure, due to receive a stem cell transplant. The CDR3 reads CASSWGPLLYNEQFF. In nucleotides, the CDR3 is TGTGCCAGCAGCTGGGGACCGCTACTCTACAATGAGCAGTTCTTC.